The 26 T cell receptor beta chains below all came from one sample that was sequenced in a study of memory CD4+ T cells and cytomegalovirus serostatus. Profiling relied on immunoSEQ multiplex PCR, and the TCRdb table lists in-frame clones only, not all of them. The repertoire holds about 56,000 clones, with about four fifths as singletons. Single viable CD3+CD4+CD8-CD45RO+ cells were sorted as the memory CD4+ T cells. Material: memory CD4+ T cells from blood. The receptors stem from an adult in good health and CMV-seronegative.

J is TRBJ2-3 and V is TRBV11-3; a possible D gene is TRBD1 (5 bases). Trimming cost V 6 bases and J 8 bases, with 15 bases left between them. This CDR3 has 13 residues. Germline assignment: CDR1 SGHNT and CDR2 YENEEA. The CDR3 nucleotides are TGTGCCAGCAGTCGAAGTGGTGGGGCTACGCAGTATTTT. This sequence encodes CASSRSGGATQYF.

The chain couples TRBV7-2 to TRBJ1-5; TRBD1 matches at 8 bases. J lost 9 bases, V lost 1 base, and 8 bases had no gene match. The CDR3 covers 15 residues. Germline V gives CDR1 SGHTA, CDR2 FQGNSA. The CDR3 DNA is TGTGCCAGCAGCTTAGGGGGACAGGTCTCTCGGCCCCAGCATTTT. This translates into CASSLGGQVSRPQHF.

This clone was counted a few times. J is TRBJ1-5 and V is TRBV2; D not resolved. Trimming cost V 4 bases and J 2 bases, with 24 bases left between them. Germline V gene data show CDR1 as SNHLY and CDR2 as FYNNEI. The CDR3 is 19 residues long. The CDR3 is CASSVAGMEFPTGNQPQHF. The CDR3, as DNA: TGTGCCAGCAGTGTAGCGGGAATGGAATTCCCTACCGGCAATCAGCCCCAGCATTTT.

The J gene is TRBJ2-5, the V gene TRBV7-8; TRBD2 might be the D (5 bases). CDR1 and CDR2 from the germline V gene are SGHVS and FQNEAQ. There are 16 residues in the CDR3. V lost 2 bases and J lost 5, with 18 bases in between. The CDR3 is CASSLREGMSQETQYF. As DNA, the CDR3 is TGTGCCAGCAGCTTACGCGAGGGCATGAGTCAGGAGACCCAGTACTTC.

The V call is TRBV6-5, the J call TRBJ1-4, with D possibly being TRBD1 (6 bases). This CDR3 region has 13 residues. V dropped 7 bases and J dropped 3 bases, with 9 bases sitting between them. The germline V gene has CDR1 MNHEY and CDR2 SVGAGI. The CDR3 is CASTGQPNEKLFF. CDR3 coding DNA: TGTGCCAGCACCGGACAGCCTAATGAAAAACTGTTTTTT.

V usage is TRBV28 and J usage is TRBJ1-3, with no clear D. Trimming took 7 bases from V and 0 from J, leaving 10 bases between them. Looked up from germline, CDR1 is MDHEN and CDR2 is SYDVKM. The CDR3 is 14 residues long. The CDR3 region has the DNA TGTGCCAGCACCTCACAGTTCTCTGGAAACACCATATATTTT. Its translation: CASTSQFSGNTIYF.

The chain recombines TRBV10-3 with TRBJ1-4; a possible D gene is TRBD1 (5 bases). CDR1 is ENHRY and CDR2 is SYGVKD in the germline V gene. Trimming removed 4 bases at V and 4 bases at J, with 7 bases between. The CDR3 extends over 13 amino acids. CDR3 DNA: TGTGCCATCAGTGGACAGATTAATGAAAAACTGTTTTTT. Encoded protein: CAISGQINEKLFF.

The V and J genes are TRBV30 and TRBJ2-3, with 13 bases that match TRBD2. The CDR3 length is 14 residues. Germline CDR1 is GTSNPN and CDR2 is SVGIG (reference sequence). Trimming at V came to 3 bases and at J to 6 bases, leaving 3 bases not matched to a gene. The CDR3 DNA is TGTGCCTGGAGAGGACTAGCGGGGGCGGATACGCAGTATTTT. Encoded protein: CAWRGLAGADTQYF.

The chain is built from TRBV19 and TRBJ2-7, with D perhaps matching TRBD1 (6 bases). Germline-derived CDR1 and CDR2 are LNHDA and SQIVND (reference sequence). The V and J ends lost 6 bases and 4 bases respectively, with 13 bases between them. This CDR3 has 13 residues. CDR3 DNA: TGTGCCAGTAGGGAGCCAGGGGAGTACGAGCAGTACTTC. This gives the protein CASREPGEYEQYF.

The CDR3 coding sequence is TGTGCCAGCAGTTCAACTTTCCCTTCCCACAAAACGGAGCTCTATGGCTACACCTTC. As protein: CASSSTFPSHKTELYGYTF. The chain is built from TRBV28 and TRBJ1-2; D is undetermined. V lost 4 bases and J lost 4, with 28 bases in between. CDR3 length: 19 amino acids. CDR1 is MDHEN and CDR2 is SYDVKM in the germline V gene.

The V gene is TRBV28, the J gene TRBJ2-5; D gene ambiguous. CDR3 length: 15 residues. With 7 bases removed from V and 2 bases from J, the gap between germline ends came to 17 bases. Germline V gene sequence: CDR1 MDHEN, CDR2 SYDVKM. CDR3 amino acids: CASTLGRAYQETQYF. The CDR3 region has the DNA TGTGCCAGCACCTTAGGTCGGGCCTATCAAGAGACCCAGTACTTC.

This CDR3 reads CASGFDRDRVFLSYNSPLHF. The CDR3 bases are TGTGCTAGTGGTTTTGACCGGGACAGGGTGTTTCTTTCCTATAATTCACCCCTCCACTTT. The chain joins TRBV12-5 to TRBJ1-6, with TRBD1 matching 9 bases. CDR3 length equals 20 residues. The germline CDR1 and CDR2 sequences are LGHNT and FRNRAP. The V gene end was trimmed by 3 bases and the J gene end by 1 base; junction bases not matched to a gene: 13.

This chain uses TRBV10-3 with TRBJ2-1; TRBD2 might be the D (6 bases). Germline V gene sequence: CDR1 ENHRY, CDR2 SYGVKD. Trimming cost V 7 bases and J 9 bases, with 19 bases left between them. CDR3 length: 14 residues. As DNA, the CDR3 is TGTGCCATCACCAACTGGGGGGTATCGAGTGAGCAGTTCTTC. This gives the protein CAITNWGVSSEQFF.

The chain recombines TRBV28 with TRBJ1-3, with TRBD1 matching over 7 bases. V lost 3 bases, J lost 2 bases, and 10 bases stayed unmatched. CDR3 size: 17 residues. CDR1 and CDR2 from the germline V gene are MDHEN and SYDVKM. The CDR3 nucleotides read TGTGCCAGCAGTTTTAAAATAAGGGGGCGGACTGGAAACACCATATATTTT. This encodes CASSFKIRGRTGNTIYF.

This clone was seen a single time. The CDR3 protein is CASSFPPGDHGYTF. CDR3 bases: TGTGCCAGCAGTTTTCCCCCGGGGGATCATGGCTACACCTTC. The chain recombines TRBV28 with TRBJ1-2; possibly TRBD1 for D (5 bases). The ends were cut back, 3 bases at V and 6 bases at J, with 14 bases in the middle. The CDR3 loop spans 14 amino acids. Germline V gene sequence: CDR1 MDHEN, CDR2 SYDVKM.

The CDR3 loop reads CASTPMGWENTEAFF. CDR3 coding DNA: TGTGCCAGCACCCCAATGGGCTGGGAGAACACTGAAGCTTTCTTT. V and J are TRBV2 and TRBJ1-1; D unclear. Germline V gene sequence: CDR1 SNHLY, CDR2 FYNNEI. Between the trimmed V and J ends, which lost 7 bases and 1 base, there was a span of 16 bases. This CDR3 spans 15 amino acids.

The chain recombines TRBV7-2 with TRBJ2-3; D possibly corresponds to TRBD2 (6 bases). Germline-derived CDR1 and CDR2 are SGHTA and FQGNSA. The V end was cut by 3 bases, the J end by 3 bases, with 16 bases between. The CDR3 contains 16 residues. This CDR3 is CASSFGSAGPTDTQYF. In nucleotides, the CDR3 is TGTGCCAGCAGCTTTGGGTCGGCGGGGCCTACAGATACGCAGTATTTT.

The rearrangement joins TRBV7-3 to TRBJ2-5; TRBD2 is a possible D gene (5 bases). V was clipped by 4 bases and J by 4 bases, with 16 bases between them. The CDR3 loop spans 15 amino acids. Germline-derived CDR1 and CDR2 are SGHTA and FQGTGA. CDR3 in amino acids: CASSSYPGFLETQYF. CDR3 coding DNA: TGTGCCAGCAGCTCCTACCCGGGATTTTTAGAGACCCAGTACTTC.

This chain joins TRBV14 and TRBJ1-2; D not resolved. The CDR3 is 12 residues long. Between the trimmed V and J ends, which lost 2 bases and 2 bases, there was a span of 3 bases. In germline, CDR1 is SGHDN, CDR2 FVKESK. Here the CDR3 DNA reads TGTGCCAGCAGCCAACAGAACTATGGCTACACCTTC. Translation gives CASSQQNYGYTF.

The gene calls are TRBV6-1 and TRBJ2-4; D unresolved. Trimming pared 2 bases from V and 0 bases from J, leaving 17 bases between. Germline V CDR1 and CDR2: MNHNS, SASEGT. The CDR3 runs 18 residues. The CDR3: CASSESLGPQIAKNIQYF. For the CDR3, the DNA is TGTGCCAGCAGTGAATCGTTGGGCCCACAAATAGCCAAAAACATTCAGTACTTC.

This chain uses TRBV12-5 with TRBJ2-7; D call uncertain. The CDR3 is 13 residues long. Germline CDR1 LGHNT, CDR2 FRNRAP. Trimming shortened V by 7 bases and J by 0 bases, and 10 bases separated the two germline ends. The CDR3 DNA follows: TGTGCTAGTGCCCTCCCCGGCTCCTACGAGCAGTACTTC. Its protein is CASALPGSYEQYF. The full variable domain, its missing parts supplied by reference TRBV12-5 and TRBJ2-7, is DARVTQTPRHKVTEMGQEVTMRCQPILGHNTVFWYRQTMMQGLELLAYFRNRAPLDDSGMPKDRFSAEMPDATLATLKIQPSEPRDSAVYFCASALPGSYEQYFGPGTRLTVT.

CDR3 sequence reads: CASSLEMDSANTGELFF. For the CDR3, the DNA is TGTGCCAGCAGCTTAGAGATGGACTCGGCGAACACCGGGGAGCTGTTTTTT. The chain links TRBV7-2 to TRBJ2-2, with D possibly matching TRBD2 (5 bases). V was shortened by 1 base and J by 0 bases, with 12 bases between the two germline ends. This CDR3 spans 17 amino acids. The germline V gene has CDR1 SGHTA and CDR2 FQGNSA.

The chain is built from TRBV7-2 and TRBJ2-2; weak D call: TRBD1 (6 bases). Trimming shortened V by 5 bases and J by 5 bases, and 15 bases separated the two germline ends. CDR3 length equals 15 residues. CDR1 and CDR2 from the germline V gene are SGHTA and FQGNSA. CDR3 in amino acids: CASSQGWVETGELFF. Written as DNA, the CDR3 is TGTGCCAGCAGCCAGGGGTGGGTCGAGACCGGGGAGCTGTTTTTT. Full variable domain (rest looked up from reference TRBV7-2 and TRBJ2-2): GAGVSQSPSNKVTEKGKDVELRCDPISGHTALYWYRQSLGQGLEFLIYFQGNSAPDKSGLPSDRFSAERTGGSVSTLTIQRTQQEDSAVYLCASSQGWVETGELFFGEGSRLTVL.

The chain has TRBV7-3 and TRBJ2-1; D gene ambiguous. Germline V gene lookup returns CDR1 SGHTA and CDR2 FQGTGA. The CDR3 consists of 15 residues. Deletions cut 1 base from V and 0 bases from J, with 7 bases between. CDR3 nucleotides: TGTGCCAGCAGCTTAATGGGTACCTCCTACAATGAGCAGTTCTTC. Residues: CASSLMGTSYNEQFF.

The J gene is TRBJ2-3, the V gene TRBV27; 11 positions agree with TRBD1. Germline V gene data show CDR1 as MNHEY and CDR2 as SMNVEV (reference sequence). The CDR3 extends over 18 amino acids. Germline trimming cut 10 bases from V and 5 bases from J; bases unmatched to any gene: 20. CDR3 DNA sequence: TGTGCCACCACTTCGATCCCTACCGGGACAGGGGGAATAGATACGCAGTATTTT. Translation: CATTSIPTGTGGIDTQYF.

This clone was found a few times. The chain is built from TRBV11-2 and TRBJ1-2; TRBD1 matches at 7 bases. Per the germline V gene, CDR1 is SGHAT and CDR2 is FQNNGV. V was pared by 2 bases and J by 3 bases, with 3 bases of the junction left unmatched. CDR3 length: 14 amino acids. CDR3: CASSLTDRDYGYTF. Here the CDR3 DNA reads TGTGCCAGCAGCTTAACCGACAGGGACTATGGCTACACCTTC.